This paragraph covers one T cell receptor (beta chain) sequence. This record comes from a study of blood T cell repertoires in COVID-19. Sequencing was performed with immunoSEQ multiplex PCR; in TCRdb, only in-frame clones are kept and a portion is missing. This sample has around 150,000 clones, with roughly 80% found just once. CDR1 and CDR2 (germline): KGHDR, SFDVKD. This CDR3 is built from 17 residues. The trim removed 3 bases at V and 1 base at J, leaving 5 bases unmatched. This clonotype was sampled from a middle-aged man with acute or convalescent COVID-19. J is TRBJ2-5 and V is TRBV24-1; 12 bases line up with TRBD2. The sample taken for sequencing was peripheral blood. DNA for the CDR3: TGTGCCACCAGTGATCCTGGACTAGCGGGGTCCCAAGAGACCCAGTACTTC. Translated: CATSDPGLAGSQETQYF.